Below are 23 T cell receptor beta chains sequenced from a single sample in a study of beta chain features in type 1 diabetes. Sequenced material consisted of expressed TCRB transcripts (all of the isolated RNA was reverse transcribed). This table comes from immunoSEQ multiplex PCR, and its TCRdb copy is limited to in-frame clones, with some not included. Seen here are around 240,000 clones, over 7.5% observed once, and the top ten hold approximately 0.03%. Sequencing was carried out using naive CD4+ T cells from blood. The receptors stem from a woman under 30 in good health.

This clone has just a few counts. The chain couples TRBV5-4 to TRBJ2-7, with a tentative D call TRBD1 (7 bases). There are 15 residues in the CDR3. The germline gives CDR1 SGHNT, CDR2 YYREEE (reference sequence). V lost 4 bases and J 3 bases, leaving 17 bases between the germline ends. CDR3 protein: CASSPAGQRIYEQYF. In nucleotides, the CDR3 is TGTGCCAGCAGCCCTGCGGGACAGCGGATCTACGAGCAGTACTTC.

The sample holds a few counts of this clone. The rearrangement links TRBV5-1 to TRBJ2-5, with D maybe TRBD2 (6 bases). From germline, CDR1 is SGHRS and CDR2 YFSETQ. The CDR3 covers 15 residues. The V and J ends lost 1 base and 1 base respectively, with 11 bases between them. The CDR3 nucleotides read TGCGCCAGCAGCTTGACCCGGGGGATCCAAGAGACCCAGTACTTC. This encodes CASSLTRGIQETQYF.

This clone has more than one count but fewer than ten. This chain links TRBV10-2 with TRBJ2-1; 9 bases map to TRBD2. Germline-derived CDR1 and CDR2 are WSHSY and SAAADI. The V and J ends lost 1 base and 2 bases, in that order; junction bases with no gene match: 0. There are 15 residues in the CDR3. CDR3 DNA sequence: TGCGCCAGCAGTGAGTTAGCGGGGGCCTACAATGAGCAGTTCTTC. Translation gives CASSELAGAYNEQFF.

This sequence joins TRBV30 and TRBJ2-1, with D perhaps TRBD2 (5 bases). Germline V gives CDR1 GTSNPN, CDR2 SVGIG (reference sequence). The CDR3 totals 15 residues. V was shortened by 1 base and J by 0 bases, with 10 bases between the two germline ends. The CDR3 sequence is CAWSGLGSSYNEQFF. Here the CDR3 DNA reads TGTGCCTGGAGTGGGCTGGGGAGCTCCTACAATGAGCAGTTCTTC.

The chain has TRBV30 and TRBJ2-7; 10 bases are shared with TRBD2. Germline V lookup: CDR1 GTSNPN, CDR2 SVGIG (reference sequence). After removal of 0 bases from V and 2 bases from J, the junction contained 10 bases not matched to a gene. The CDR3 is 17 amino acids. CDR3 protein: CAWSVRGSGRGAYEQYF. The DNA for the CDR3 is TGTGCCTGGAGTGTAAGAGGGAGCGGGAGGGGCGCCTACGAGCAGTACTTC.

This clone was detected a few times. This rearrangement joins TRBV5-1 to TRBJ2-3; 7 nucleotides match TRBD2. The trim removed 1 base at V and 5 bases at J, leaving 13 bases unmatched. CDR3 length: 17 amino acids. Germline V gene lookup returns CDR1 SGHRS and CDR2 YFSETQ. CDR3 nucleotide sequence: TGCGCCAGCAGCTTGCAGGATGAACGGGAGGATGGAGATACGCAGTATTTT. It is translated as CASSLQDEREDGDTQYF. The complete variable domain, with remaining parts taken from reference TRBV5-1 and TRBJ2-3, reads KAGVTQTPRYLIKTRGQQVTLSCSPISGHRSVSWYQQTPGQGLQFLFEYFSETQRNKGNFPGRFSGRQFSNSRSEMNVSTLELGDSALYLCASSLQDEREDGDTQYFGPGTRLTVL.

The chain joins TRBV10-3 to TRBJ1-4; 7 bases are a match to TRBD1. The CDR3 runs to 14 residues. The V gene's germline CDR1 is ENHRY and CDR2 SYGVKD. With V trimmed by 4 bases and J by 8 bases, 7 bases remained unmatched. CDR3 DNA: TGTGCCATCAGTGGCCGGGACAGTGGCGAAAAACTGTTTTTT. It specifies CAISGRDSGEKLFF.

This rearrangement joins TRBV7-6 to TRBJ2-1, with D possibly TRBD1 on 6 matching bases. The CDR3 is made up of 18 amino acids. Per germline, CDR1 SGHVS and CDR2 FNYEAQ. V lost 0 bases, J lost 0 bases, and 15 bases lay in between. CDR3 sequence: CASSLAPSGTTSYNEQFF. DNA of the CDR3: TGTGCCAGCAGCTTAGCCCCTTCAGGGACAACCTCCTACAATGAGCAGTTCTTC.

This clone has more than one count but fewer than ten. The chain links TRBV21-1 to TRBJ2-4; the listed D gene, TRBD1, was not tested against the DNA. TRBV21-1 is deemed a pseudogene. This CDR3 has 17 amino acids. CDR3 protein: CASSKFRGQGAENIQYF. For the CDR3, the DNA is TGTGCCAGCAGCAAATTTAGGGGACAGGGGGCAGAAAACATTCAGTACTTC.

This clone was recorded a few times. This chain joins TRBV7-8 and TRBJ1-2, with TRBD1 matching over 8 bases. V was pared by 1 base and J by 5 bases, with 6 bases of the junction left unmatched. Germline V gives CDR1 SGHVS, CDR2 FQNEAQ. The CDR3 is 15 residues long. CDR3 protein: CASSLENRGGYGYTF. The CDR3, as DNA: TGTGCCAGCAGCTTAGAAAACAGGGGGGGGTATGGCTACACCTTC. Looking up the rest from reference TRBV7-8 and TRBJ1-2 gives the full variable domain: GAGVSQSPRYKVAKRGQDVALRCDPISGHVSLFWYQQALGQGPEFLTYFQNEAQLDKSGLPSDRFFAERPEGSVSTLKIQRTQQEDSAVYLCASSLENRGGYGYTFGSGTRLTVV.

The chain is built from TRBV11-2 and TRBJ2-7, with 7 bases identical to TRBD1. This CDR3 is 13 amino acids long. Per the germline V gene, CDR1 is SGHAT and CDR2 is FQNNGV. V lost 5 bases, J lost 2 bases, and 3 bases stayed unmatched. This chain's CDR3 is CASSHRGPYEQYF. CDR3 sequence (DNA): TGTGCCAGCAGCCACAGGGGTCCCTACGAGCAGTACTTC.

The chain has TRBV11-2 and TRBJ2-7; D perhaps matches TRBD1 (8 bases). Germline V gives CDR1 SGHAT, CDR2 FQNNGV. This CDR3 is built from 15 residues. Trimming stripped 3 bases from V and 1 base from J, with 13 bases between. The chain's CDR3 is CASSFNRGGSYEQYF. The DNA of the CDR3 is TGTGCCAGCAGCTTTAACAGGGGGGGATCCTACGAGCAGTACTTC.

This clone was picked up a small number of times. The chain has TRBV27 and TRBJ2-7; the match to TRBD1 covers 8 bases. The junction had 8 bases not matched to a gene; V was cut back by 6 bases and J by 4 bases. Germline V lookup: CDR1 MNHEY, CDR2 SMNVEV (reference sequence). The CDR3 length is 14 residues. CDR3 nucleotides: TGTGCCAGCAGGGGGACAGGTAGGAAATACGAGCAGTACTTC. Translation: CASRGTGRKYEQYF.

CDR3 sequence: CASSQVGPNYGYTF. CDR3 DNA: TGTGCCAGCAGCCAAGTGGGGCCCAACTATGGCTACACCTTC. V is TRBV14 and J is TRBJ1-2, with a tentative D call TRBD1 (5 bases). The CDR3 covers 14 residues. V lost 1 base to trimming and J lost 2 bases, with 8 bases between them. Germline CDR1 SGHDN, CDR2 FVKESK.

The chain uses TRBV11-2 and TRBJ1-1; D might be TRBD1 (5 bases). Looked up from germline, CDR1 is SGHAT and CDR2 is FQNNGV. The V and J ends lost 5 bases and 3 bases respectively, with 13 bases between them. This CDR3 spans 14 amino acids. CDR3 coding DNA: TGTGCCAGCAGCCCTAGGGGCAGGGACACTGAAGCTTTCTTT. Translated, it gives CASSPRGRDTEAFF.

The rearrangement joins TRBV28 to TRBJ2-2, with TRBD1 identical over 7 bases. Trimming took 8 bases from V and 2 from J; bases not matched to a gene: 14. Germline V lookup: CDR1 MDHEN, CDR2 SYDVKM. The CDR3 runs to 17 residues. Here the CDR3 reads CASHTPPGQRNTGELFF. The CDR3 coding sequence is TGTGCCAGCCACACCCCCCCGGGACAGCGAAACACCGGGGAGCTGTTTTTT. Combining the CDR3 with reference TRBV28 and TRBJ2-2 gives the whole variable domain DVKVTQSSRYLVKRTGEKVFLECVQDMDHENMFWYRQDPGLGLRLIYFSYDVKMKEKGDIPEGYSVSREKKERFSLILESASTNQTSMYLCASHTPPGQRNTGELFFGEGSRLTVL.

This rearrangement joins TRBV6-4 to TRBJ2-1; TRBD1 is a possible D gene (6 bases). V lost 7 bases and J 6 bases, leaving 19 bases between the germline ends. This CDR3 spans 15 amino acids. In germline, CDR1 is MRHNA, CDR2 SNTAGT. The CDR3 DNA follows: TGTGCCAGCACTTGGACAGAAGATGTTTTCAATGAGCAGTTCTTC. Translated: CASTWTEDVFNEQFF.

This clone was found a few times. This chain links TRBV6-5 with TRBJ2-5; D not certain. Germline-derived CDR1 and CDR2 are MNHEY and SVGAGI. The CDR3 length is 13 residues. The ends were cut back, 8 bases at V and 3 bases at J, with 13 bases in the middle. The CDR3 is CASRVSGKETQYF. CDR3 DNA: TGTGCCAGCCGGGTCTCGGGTAAAGAGACCCAGTACTTC.

This clone showed up just a few times. The chain combines TRBV29-1 with TRBJ1-2; 7 bases map to TRBD1. Per the germline V gene, CDR1 is SQVTM and CDR2 is ANQGSEA. The CDR3 spans 11 residues. Trimming at V came to 6 bases and at J to 8 bases, leaving 6 bases not matched to a gene. Here the CDR3 reads CSVLTGRGYTF. CDR3 in DNA: TGCAGCGTCCTGACAGGGCGAGGCTACACCTTC. The full variable domain, its missing parts supplied by reference TRBV29-1 and TRBJ1-2, is SAVISQKPSRDICQRGTSLTIQCQVDSQVTMMFWYRQQPGQSLTLIATANQGSEATYESGFVIDKFPISRPNLTFSTLTVSNMSPEDSSIYLCSVLTGRGYTFGSGTRLTVV.

This clone was counted only a few times. At the DNA level, this CDR3 is encoded by other sequences in the same sample as well. The chain combines TRBV18 with TRBJ2-7, with D tentatively TRBD1 (6 bases). Trimming took off 2 bases at V and 2 bases at J, with 7 bases between the two ends. CDR3 length: 13 amino acids. Germline V gives CDR1 KGHSH, CDR2 LQKENI. CDR3: CASSPRTAYEQYF. The CDR3 coding sequence is TGTGCCAGCTCACCAAGGACAGCCTACGAGCAGTACTTC.

The chain is built from TRBV28 and TRBJ2-7, with D uncertain. Germline V CDR1 and CDR2: MDHEN, SYDVKM. Between the trimmed V and J ends, which lost 5 bases and 4 bases, there was a span of 15 bases. This CDR3 comprises 14 residues. CDR3 region: CASSLTQNRYEQYF. The CDR3 DNA reads as TGTGCCAGCAGTCTCACACAGAATCGGTACGAGCAGTACTTC.

This clone was seen more than once but under ten times. This chain connects TRBV10-3 to TRBJ1-2; a weak D match, TRBD1 (6 bases). V was trimmed by 2 bases and J by 1 base, leaving 8 bases between them. Per germline, CDR1 ENHRY and CDR2 SYGVKD. The CDR3 loop spans 14 amino acids. CDR3 nucleotide sequence: TGTGCCATCAGTGAGACCAGGGGTAACTATGGCTACACCTTC. Amino acid sequence: CAISETRGNYGYTF.

This clone was counted a few times. The chain combines TRBV6-5 with TRBJ1-1; 10 bases agree with TRBD1. Germline lookup yields CDR1 MNHEY and CDR2 SVGAGI. V dropped 6 bases and J dropped 0; count of bases not matched to a gene: 4. CDR3 length: 15 residues. For the CDR3, the DNA is TGTGCCAGCAGAAGGGACAGGGGAATGAACACTGAAGCTTTCTTT. Amino acid sequence: CASRRDRGMNTEAFF.